This T cell receptor beta chain derives from a study of cytomegalovirus exposure and HLA in healthy donors. Among the roughly 120 subjects of the validation cohort, separate from the approximately 700-subject first cohort, were the donors. General study findings and limits: In the approximately 120 validation repertoires, a later analysis found that first-cohort TCR clusters tended to co-occur. Overall, approximately 180 TCR beta chains were annotated as cytomegalovirus-associated.

Remarks on this clone: Its specificity is unknown.

Method: immunoSEQ multiplex PCR; TCRdb's copy keeps in-frame clones and lacks some. The sample has 90,000 to 100,000 clones, roughly nine tenths seen once; the top ten hold approximately 5.8%. Material: PBMCs. The source of this sequence is a man aged 18 to 30 in good health and CMV-seropositive.

CDR3 sequence: CASSKRDREQQFF. For the CDR3, the DNA is TGCGCCAGCAGCAAAAGGGACAGGGAACAGCAGTTCTTC. The genes are TRBV5-1 and TRBJ2-1; 9 bases align to TRBD1. V shed 4 bases, J shed 11 bases, and the junction held 7 bases outside the gene matches. The germline V gene has CDR1 SGHRS and CDR2 YFSETQ. This CDR3 spans 13 amino acids.